Below are 31 T cell receptor beta chains sequenced from a single sample in a study of cytomegalovirus exposure and HLA in healthy donors. The study ran its PCR with 60 Vbeta and 13 Jbeta primers. TCRdb's table, derived via immunoSEQ multiplex PCR, lists solely in-frame clones and lacks some. The sample has 110,000 or so clones, 82% seen once; the top ten hold nearly 2.5%. The sequencing input was PBMCs. The receptors here all came from a woman between 18 and 30 years old in good health and CMV-seronegative.

CDR3 bases: TGTGCCAGCAGACCGGGACAGGGGAGCAATGAGCAGTTCTTC. Translation gives CASRPGQGSNEQFF. V usage is TRBV6-6 and J usage is TRBJ2-1; 10 nucleotides agree with TRBD1. There are 14 residues in the CDR3. J gave up 6 bases and V 6 bases, and 5 bases lay outside the gene matches. Germline V gives CDR1 MNHNY, CDR2 SVGAGI (reference sequence).

This clone was counted once. The chain recombines TRBV21-1 with TRBJ2-1; TRBD1, the table's D call, lacks a check against the DNA. TRBV21-1 is noted as a pseudogene. CDR3 size: 16 residues. The CDR3 DNA follows: TGTGCCAGCAGCAATAGTTCAGGGAAAACAGGCAATGAGCAGTTCTTC. Translating gives CASSNSSGKTGNEQFF.

This clone has a handful of counts. The chain links TRBV6-5 to TRBJ1-3; 7 bases line up with TRBD1. The junction had 9 bases not matched to a gene; V was cut back by 6 bases and J by 4 bases. The CDR3 contains 15 residues. Germline values: CDR1 MNHEY, CDR2 SVGAGI. The CDR3 DNA is TGTGCCAGCAGCGTCAAGGGGACAGTAGGAAACACCATATATTTT. Translating it yields CASSVKGTVGNTIYF.

CDR3 DNA sequence: TGTGCCAGCAGCCCCGGCGGGATGGGCACTGAAGCTTTCTTT. Its translation: CASSPGGMGTEAFF. The V call is TRBV7-6, the J call TRBJ1-1; unclear D gene. The V gene lost 5 bases and the J gene lost 4 bases, with 14 bases spanning the gap. This CDR3 contains 14 residues. Germline CDR1 is SGHVS and CDR2 is FNYEAQ.

J is TRBJ2-7 and V is TRBV11-2; TRBD1 is a possible D gene (5 bases). Deletions cut 1 base from V and 2 bases from J, with 6 bases between. In germline, CDR1 is SGHAT, CDR2 FQNNGV. This CDR3 spans 13 amino acids. In nucleotides, the CDR3 is TGTGCCAGCAGCTTAGGCAGGGCCTACGAGCAGTACGTC. Its translation: CASSLGRAYEQYV.

The rearrangement uses TRBV6-5 and TRBJ1-4; a weak D match, TRBD1 (5 bases). CDR1 is MNHEY, CDR2 SVGAGI, per germline. The CDR3 runs to 13 residues. Trimming took off 0 bases at V and 8 bases at J, with 7 bases between the two ends. The CDR3 nucleotides are TGTGCCAGCAGTTACTCGGGGGGGGAAAAACTGTTTTTT. Translation: CASSYSGGEKLFF.

The gene calls are TRBV28 and TRBJ2-4; D might be TRBD1 (6 bases). V lost 3 bases and J 8 bases, leaving 23 bases between the germline ends. The germline V gene has CDR1 MDHEN and CDR2 SYDVKM. The CDR3 is 17 amino acids. In DNA, the CDR3 is TGTGCCAGCAGTTTTAGTGGGGGTGGTCCCAGGACAGACATTCAGTACTTC. It is translated as CASSFSGGGPRTDIQYF.

This chain joins TRBV11-2 and TRBJ2-1; 10 positions agree with TRBD2. Trimming at V came to 5 bases and at J to 9 bases, leaving 4 bases not matched to a gene. Looked up from germline, CDR1 is SGHAT and CDR2 is FQNNGV. The CDR3 length is 13 residues. CDR3 sequence reads: CASSSGGAGEQFF. CDR3 nucleotides: TGTGCCAGCAGCAGCGGGGGGGCCGGTGAGCAGTTCTTC.

This rearrangement joins TRBV5-1 to TRBJ1-2; tentative D call: TRBD1 (5 bases). The CDR3 has 14 amino acids. In germline, CDR1 is SGHRS, CDR2 YFSETQ. V dropped 0 bases and J dropped 8 bases, with 14 bases sitting between them. The CDR3 nucleotides are TGCGCCAGCAGCTTGGTAGCAGGGTCAGGCGGCTACACCTTC. Translating it yields CASSLVAGSGGYTF. Supplemented by reference TRBV5-1 and TRBJ1-2, the full variable domain reads KAGVTQTPRYLIKTRGQQVTLSCSPISGHRSVSWYQQTPGQGLQFLFEYFSETQRNKGNFPGRFSGRQFSNSRSEMNVSTLELGDSALYLCASSLVAGSGGYTFGSGTRLTVV.

The gene calls are TRBV7-8 and TRBJ1-1, with 9 bases that match TRBD1. This CDR3 contains 15 residues. CDR1 SGHVS and CDR2 FQNEAQ come from the germline V gene. Trimming cost V 5 bases and J 0 bases; bases outside gene matches: 4. CDR3 in amino acids: CASSLGTGLNTEAFF. CDR3 in DNA: TGTGCCAGCAGCCTCGGGACAGGGTTGAACACTGAAGCTTTCTTT.

This clone was picked up a small number of times. The chain carries TRBV6-5 and TRBJ1-1, with a weak D call TRBD1 (5 bases). The CDR3 runs 16 residues. The V end was cut by 0 bases, the J end by 6 bases, with 17 bases between. Looked up from germline, CDR1 is MNHEY and CDR2 is SVGAGI. CDR3 coding DNA: TGTGCCAGCAGTTACTCGACACAGGCGCCCGGCGCTGAAGCTTTCTTT. Translated, it gives CASSYSTQAPGAEAFF.

The chain recombines TRBV27 with TRBJ1-1; D gene ambiguous. V lost 4 bases to trimming and J lost 3 bases, with 9 bases between them. CDR1 is MNHEY and CDR2 is SMNVEV in the germline V gene (reference sequence). This CDR3 comprises 13 residues. CDR3 loop: CASSSERDTEAFF. The DNA for the CDR3 is TGTGCCAGCAGTTCGGAGAGGGACACTGAAGCTTTCTTT.

The chain has TRBV7-2 and TRBJ1-3, with TRBD1 as a possible D gene (6 bases). Germline V gives CDR1 SGHTA, CDR2 FQGNSA. V shed 5 bases and J shed 1 base, with 18 bases lying between them. This CDR3 spans 17 amino acids. CDR3 sequence (DNA): TGTGCCAGCAGCCCACAGGGTTCAGTATTTTCTGGAAACACCATATATTTT. This sequence encodes CASSPQGSVFSGNTIYF.

This clone has just one count. The chain joins TRBV13 to TRBJ1-4, with a weak D call TRBD1 (6 bases). Germline-derived CDR1 and CDR2 are PRHDT and FYEKMQ (reference sequence). This CDR3 is built from 14 residues. The V end lost 5 bases, the J end lost 2 bases, and 9 bases lay between the germline ends. The CDR3 region has the DNA TGTGCCAGCAGCCCGGGACATACTAATGAAAAACTGTTTTTT. It codes for CASSPGHTNEKLFF. The whole variable domain, filled in from reference TRBV13 and TRBJ1-4, reads AAGVIQSPRHLIKEKRETATLKCYPIPRHDTVYWYQQGPGQDPQFLISFYEKMQSDKGSIPDRFSAQQFSDYHSELNMSSLELGDSALYFCASSPGHTNEKLFFGSGTQLSVL.

This chain joins TRBV19 and TRBJ2-1; 10 bases agree with TRBD1. CDR3 length: 14 amino acids. Trimming at V came to 7 bases and at J to 8 bases, leaving 8 bases not matched to a gene. The V gene's germline CDR1 is LNHDA and CDR2 SQIVND (reference sequence). In DNA, the CDR3 is TGTGCCAGTAATCCGGGACAGGGGCTTGATGAGCAGTTCTTC. Translated: CASNPGQGLDEQFF.

The J gene is TRBJ1-1, the V gene TRBV11-2; TRBD1 agrees at 8 bases. The trim removed 5 bases at V and 0 bases at J, leaving 2 bases unmatched. CDR3 length: 14 amino acids. Germline V CDR1 and CDR2: SGHAT, FQNNGV. The CDR3 protein is CASSKGQVNTEAFF. As DNA, the CDR3 is TGTGCCAGCAGCAAGGGACAGGTGAACACTGAAGCTTTCTTT.

The genes are TRBV6-4 and TRBJ1-1, with D perhaps matching TRBD1 (5 bases). There are 15 residues in the CDR3. With 0 bases removed from V and 5 bases from J, the gap between germline ends came to 13 bases. CDR1 and CDR2 (germline): MRHNA, SNTAGT. Written as DNA, the CDR3 is TGTGCCAGCAGTGACTCAAGCGGGGGGAAGACTGAAGCTTTCTTT. It is translated as CASSDSSGGKTEAFF.

This clone occurred once. The V call is TRBV13, the J call TRBJ1-1, with unresolved D. The germline V gene encodes CDR1 PRHDT and CDR2 FYEKMQ (reference sequence). Between the trimmed V and J ends, which lost 5 bases and 0 bases, there was a span of 10 bases. The CDR3 sequence is 14 residues long. The CDR3 DNA sequence: TGTGCCAGCAGCGATGGAGCCTTGAACACTGAAGCTTTCTTT. Amino acid sequence: CASSDGALNTEAFF.

The V call is TRBV11-1, the J call TRBJ2-2, with TRBD2 as a possible D gene (7 bases). Germline CDR1 SGHAT, CDR2 FQDESV (reference sequence). The V and J ends lost 3 bases and 6 bases respectively, with 17 bases between them. The CDR3 contains 16 residues. CDR3 nucleotides: TGTGCCAGCAGCTTGGGGGCGGGAGTAAGCCCCGGGGAGCTGTTTTTT. Translated: CASSLGAGVSPGELFF.

The rearrangement uses TRBV5-1 and TRBJ1-1; 9 bases fit TRBD1. V dropped 4 bases and J dropped 4; count of bases not matched to a gene: 5. The germline CDR1 and CDR2 sequences are SGHRS and YFSETQ. This CDR3 has 14 amino acids. The CDR3, as DNA: TGCGCCAGCAGCCGCGGACAGGGGATCACTGAAGCTTTCTTT. This translates into CASSRGQGITEAFF.

J is TRBJ2-3 and V is TRBV27, with D hard to call. V lost 3 bases, J lost 12 bases, and 13 bases lay in between. This CDR3 contains 12 residues. CDR1 and CDR2 from the germline V gene are MNHEY and SMNVEV (reference sequence). CDR3 nucleotides: TGTGCCAGCAGTTTTCGGTCGAGTCGTCAGTATTTT. It is translated as CASSFRSSRQYF.

The genes are TRBV25-1 and TRBJ2-7; D possibly corresponds to TRBD2 (7 bases). The germline CDR1 and CDR2 sequences are MGHDK and SYGVNS. The germline V and J ends were trimmed by 6 bases and 1 base, with 16 bases remaining between them. CDR3 length equals 15 residues. In nucleotides, the CDR3 is TGTGCCAGCAGCTCCCCGGGGGGCGCATCCTACGAGCAGTACTTC. Its protein is CASSSPGGASYEQYF.

The gene calls are TRBV21-1 and TRBJ1-1; whether TRBD1, the table's D call, matches the DNA was not checked. TRBV21-1 is designated a pseudogene. The CDR3 extends over 15 amino acids. This chain's CDR3 is CASSKANILNTEAFF. The CDR3, as DNA: TGTGCCAGCAGCAAAGCTAACATTTTGAACACTGAAGCTTTCTTT.

A remark on this clone: At one boundary the junction diverges from the germline segment, which might be a read error. The rearrangement links TRBV2 to TRBJ1-5; D may be TRBD1 (5 bases). CDR1 and CDR2 (germline): SNHLY, FYNNEI. The CDR3 runs 16 residues. The CDR3 reads CASSERGMAHNQPQRF. DNA of the CDR3: TGTGCCAGCAGTGAACGGGGGATGGCCCACAATCAGCCCCAGCGTTTT.

The chain joins TRBV2 to TRBJ1-4; 12 bases line up with TRBD1. The CDR3 is 19 residues long. CDR1 and CDR2 (germline): SNHLY, FYNNEI. V trimming: 2 bases; J trimming: 5 bases; junction bases outside the gene matches: 12. DNA of the CDR3: TGTGCCAGCAGTGAACCAATAGAACGAGGGACAGGGGGCAATGAAAAACTGTTTTTT. It is translated as CASSEPIERGTGGNEKLFF.

This clone was seen a single time. The chain is built from TRBV6-6 and TRBJ1-3; tentatively, D is TRBD1 (6 bases). The V gene lost 6 bases and the J gene lost 6 bases, with 15 bases spanning the gap. This CDR3 contains 14 residues. From germline, CDR1 is MNHNY and CDR2 SVGAGI (reference sequence). CDR3 sequence (DNA): TGTGCCAGCAGCCCCACCCGGACAGTAAACACCATATATTTT. Protein sequence: CASSPTRTVNTIYF.

J is TRBJ1-5 and V is TRBV2, with a weak D call TRBD1 (6 bases). CDR3 length: 14 residues. Trimming cost V 6 bases and J 6 bases, with 15 bases left between them. Germline CDR1 SNHLY, CDR2 FYNNEI. The CDR3 loop is CASRAGTNPQPQHF. DNA for the CDR3: TGTGCCAGCAGAGCCGGGACAAATCCTCAGCCCCAGCATTTT.

V usage is TRBV6-5 and J usage is TRBJ1-2; D gene unclear. CDR3 length: 12 amino acids. The V end lost 4 bases, the J end lost 8 bases, and 11 bases lay between the germline ends. Per the germline V gene, CDR1 is MNHEY and CDR2 is SVGAGI. The DNA of the CDR3 is TGTGCCAGCAGTTCCCCTACTATCGGCTACACCTTC. This codes for CASSSPTIGYTF.

This clone appeared once. J is TRBJ2-7 and V is TRBV7-9; D is perhaps TRBD1 (6 bases). Trimming stripped 1 base from V and 2 bases from J, with 9 bases between. The length of the CDR3 is 14 residues. CDR1 SEHNR and CDR2 FQNEAQ come from the germline V gene (reference sequence). The CDR3 reads CASSLETGPYEQYF. The DNA for the CDR3 is TGTGCCAGCAGCTTAGAGACAGGACCCTACGAGCAGTACTTC.

The chain employs TRBV7-5 and TRBJ2-7; TRBD1, as called in the table, went unchecked against the DNA. TRBV7-5 is an annotated pseudogene. The CDR3 length is 15 residues. The CDR3 bases are TGTGCCAGAAGCCGCGTGTCAGGGGTCCCCTACGAGCAGTACGTC. Amino acids: CARSRVSGVPYEQYV.

The DNA for the CDR3 is TGTGCCAGCAGTCTTCCTACCACTAGCGGGAGGGAGACCCAGTACTTC. Translation gives CASSLPTTSGRETQYF. V is TRBV2 and J is TRBJ2-5, with 12 bases that match TRBD2. CDR3 length: 16 residues. Trimming removed 5 bases from V and 5 bases from J; junction bases left unmatched: 9. Germline CDR1 reads SNHLY; CDR2 reads FYNNEI.